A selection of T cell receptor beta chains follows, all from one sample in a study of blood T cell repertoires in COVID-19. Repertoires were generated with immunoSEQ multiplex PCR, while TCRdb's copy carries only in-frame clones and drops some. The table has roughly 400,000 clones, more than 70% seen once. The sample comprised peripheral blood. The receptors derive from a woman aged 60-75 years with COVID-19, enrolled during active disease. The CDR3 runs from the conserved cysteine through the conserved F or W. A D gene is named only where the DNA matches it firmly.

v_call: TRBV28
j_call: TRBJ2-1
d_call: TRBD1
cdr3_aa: CASTLYRQGARSEQFF

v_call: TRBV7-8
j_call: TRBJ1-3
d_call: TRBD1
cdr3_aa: CASSLGDSSGNTIYF

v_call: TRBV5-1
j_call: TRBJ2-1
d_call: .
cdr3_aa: CASSPSGGQVYEQFF

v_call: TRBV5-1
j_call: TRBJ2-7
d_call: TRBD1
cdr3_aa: CASSLDWDRTYEQYF

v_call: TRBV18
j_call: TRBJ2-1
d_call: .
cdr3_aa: CASSRVQGGNEQFF

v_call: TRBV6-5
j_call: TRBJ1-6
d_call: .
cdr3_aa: CASTANLQGSPLHF

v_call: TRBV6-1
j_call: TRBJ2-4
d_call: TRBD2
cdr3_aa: CASREGAGGHVDF

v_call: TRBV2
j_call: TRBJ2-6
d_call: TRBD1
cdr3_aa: CASSEDWDRGASGANVLTF

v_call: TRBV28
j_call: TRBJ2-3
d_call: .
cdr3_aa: CASSRPTTEERDTQYF

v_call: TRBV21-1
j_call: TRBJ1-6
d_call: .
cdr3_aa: CASSKVKIGGFSTPLHF

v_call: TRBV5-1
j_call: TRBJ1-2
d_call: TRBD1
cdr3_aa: CASSTGTGEGYTF

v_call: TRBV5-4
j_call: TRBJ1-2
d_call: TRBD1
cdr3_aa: CASSWRQGYGYTF

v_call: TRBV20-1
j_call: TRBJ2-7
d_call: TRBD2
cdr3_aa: CSASPRGGGYEQYF

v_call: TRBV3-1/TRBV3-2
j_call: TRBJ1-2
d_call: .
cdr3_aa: CASSQRGTRGYTF

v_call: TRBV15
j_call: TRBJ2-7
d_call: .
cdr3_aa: CATSREGGARSYEQYF

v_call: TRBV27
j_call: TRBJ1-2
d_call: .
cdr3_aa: CASSYRAGYGYTF

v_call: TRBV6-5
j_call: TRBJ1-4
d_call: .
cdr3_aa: CASSPRGTNEKLFF